This T cell receptor (beta chain) was sequenced in a study of T cell repertoires in cytomegalovirus infection. TCRdb reprocessed the reads with MiXCR, giving one entry per CDR3 protein. The sample lists approximately 730,000 distinct CDR3 sequences; roughly 33% were seen once. The CDR3 runs 12 residues. Points on this clonotype: No antigen is known for it. One end of the junction varies from germline; a read error may be responsible.

This chain uses TRBV12-3 or TRBV12-4 with TRBJ2-7, with TRBD2 matching 14 bases. This specimen consisted of cultured PBMCs, obtained from culture after CMV antigen stimulation. The clonotype was recovered from a human donor in good health (CMV status not recorded). Some clones in this sample may be carry-over from other donors' samples. As DNA, the CDR3 is TGTGCCAGCAGTCCCGGGACTAGCGGGAGTCACTTC. Translation gives CASSPGTSGSHF.